This T cell receptor (beta chain) was obtained from a study of blood T cell repertoires in COVID-19. Study background: Spain, Italy and the United States supplied samples that represented acute and convalescent COVID-19. Sources were T cells, B-cell-depleted T cells, or PBMCs; the material itself was cDNA or gDNA.

V was clipped by 3 bases and J by 5 bases, with 10 bases between them. The length of the CDR3 is 13 residues. Germline-derived CDR1 and CDR2 are SGHTA and FQGTGA. Per the authors' pipeline: Amplification from reference gene primers served as the basis for estimated nucleated cell counts. Repertoires were generated with immunoSEQ multiplex PCR, while TCRdb's copy carries only in-frame clones and drops some. That table is the source of V, J and clone size, and D and trimming were worked out from the DNA. The sample has 380,000 or so clones; about 90% are singletons. Sequenced: peripheral blood. V gene TRBV7-3 combines with J gene TRBJ1-2, with D unresolved. This receptor was obtained from a man aged 35-49 years with acute or convalescent COVID-19. The DNA of the CDR3 is TGTGCCAGCAGCTTGGATGGGCAGTATGGCTACACCTTC. Encoded protein: CASSLDGQYGYTF. The full variable domain, rest sourced from reference TRBV7-3 and TRBJ1-2, is GAGVSQTPSNKVTEKGKYVELRCDPISGHTALYWYRQSLGQGPEFLIYFQGTGAADDSGLPNDRFFAVRPEGSVSTLKIQRTERGDSAVYLCASSLDGQYGYTFGSGTRLTVV.